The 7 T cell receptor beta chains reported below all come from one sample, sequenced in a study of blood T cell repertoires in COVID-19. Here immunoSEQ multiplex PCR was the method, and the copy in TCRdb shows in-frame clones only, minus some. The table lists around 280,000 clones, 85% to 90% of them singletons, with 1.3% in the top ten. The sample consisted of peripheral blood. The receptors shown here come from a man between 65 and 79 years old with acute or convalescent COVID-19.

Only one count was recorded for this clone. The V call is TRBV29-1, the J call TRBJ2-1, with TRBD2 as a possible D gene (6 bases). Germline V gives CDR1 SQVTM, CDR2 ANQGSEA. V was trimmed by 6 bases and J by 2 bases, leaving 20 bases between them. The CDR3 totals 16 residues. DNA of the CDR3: TGCAGCGTGAGGGTAGCGGAGGCCTCGGCCTACAATGAGCAGTTCTTC. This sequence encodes CSVRVAEASAYNEQFF.

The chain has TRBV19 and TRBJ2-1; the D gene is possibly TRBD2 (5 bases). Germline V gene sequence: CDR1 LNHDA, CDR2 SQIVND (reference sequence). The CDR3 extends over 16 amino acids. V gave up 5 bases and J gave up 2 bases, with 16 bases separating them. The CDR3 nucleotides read TGTGCCAGTAGTCCTCATGAGGCTAGCCCCTACAATGAGCAGTTCTTC. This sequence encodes CASSPHEASPYNEQFF.

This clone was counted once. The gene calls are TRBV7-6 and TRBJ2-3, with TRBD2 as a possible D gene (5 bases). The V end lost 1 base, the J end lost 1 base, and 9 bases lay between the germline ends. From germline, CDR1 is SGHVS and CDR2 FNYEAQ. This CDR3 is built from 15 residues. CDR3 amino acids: CASSLVAGGTDTQYF. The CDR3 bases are TGTGCCAGCAGCTTAGTTGCCGGGGGCACAGATACGCAGTATTTT. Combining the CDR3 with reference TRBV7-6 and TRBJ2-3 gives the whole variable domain GAGVSQSPRYKVTKRGQDVALRCDPISGHVSLYWYRQALGQGPEFLTYFNYEAQQDKSGLPNDRFSAERPEGSISTLTIQRTEQRDSAMYRCASSLVAGGTDTQYFGPGTRLTVL.

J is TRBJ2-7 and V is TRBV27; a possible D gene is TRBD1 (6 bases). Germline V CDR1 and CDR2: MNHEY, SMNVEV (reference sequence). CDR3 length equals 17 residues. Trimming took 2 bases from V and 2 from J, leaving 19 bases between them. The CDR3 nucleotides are TGTGCCAGCAGTTTAGTCAGGGGATACCTAGAACCCTACGAGCAGTACTTC. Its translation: CASSLVRGYLEPYEQYF.

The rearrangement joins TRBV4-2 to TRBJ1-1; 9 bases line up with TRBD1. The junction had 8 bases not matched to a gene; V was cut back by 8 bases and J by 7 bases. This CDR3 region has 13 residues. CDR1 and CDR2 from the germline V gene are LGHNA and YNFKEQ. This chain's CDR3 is CASRFGQGLEAFF. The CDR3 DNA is TGTGCCAGCCGATTTGGACAGGGGCTTGAAGCTTTCTTT.

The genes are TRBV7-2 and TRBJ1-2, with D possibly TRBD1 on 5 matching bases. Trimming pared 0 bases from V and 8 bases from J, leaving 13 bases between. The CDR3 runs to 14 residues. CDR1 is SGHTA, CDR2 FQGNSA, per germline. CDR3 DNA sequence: TGTGCCAGCAGCTTAGCGGAGGGGCGCGGAGGCTACACCTTC. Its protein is CASSLAEGRGGYTF.

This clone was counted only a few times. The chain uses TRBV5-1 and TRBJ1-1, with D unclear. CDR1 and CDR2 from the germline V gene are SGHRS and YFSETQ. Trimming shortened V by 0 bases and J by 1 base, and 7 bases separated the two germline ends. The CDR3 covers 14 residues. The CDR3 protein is CASSLVPGNTEAFF. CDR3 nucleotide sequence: TGCGCCAGCAGCTTGGTGCCGGGGAACACTGAAGCTTTCTTT.